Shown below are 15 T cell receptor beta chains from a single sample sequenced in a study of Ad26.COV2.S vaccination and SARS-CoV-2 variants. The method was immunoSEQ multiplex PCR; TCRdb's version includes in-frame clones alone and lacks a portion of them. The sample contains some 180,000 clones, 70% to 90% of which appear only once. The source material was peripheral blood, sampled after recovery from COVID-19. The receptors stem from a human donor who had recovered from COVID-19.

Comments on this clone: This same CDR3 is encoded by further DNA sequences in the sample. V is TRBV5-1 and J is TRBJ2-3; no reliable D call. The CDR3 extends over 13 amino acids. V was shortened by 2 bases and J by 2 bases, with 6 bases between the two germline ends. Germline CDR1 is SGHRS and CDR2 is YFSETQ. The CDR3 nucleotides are TGCGCCAGCAGCTTAGGGCCCACAGATACGCAGTATTTT. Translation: CASSLGPTDTQYF. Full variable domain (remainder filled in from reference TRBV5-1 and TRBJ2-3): KAGVTQTPRYLIKTRGQQVTLSCSPISGHRSVSWYQQTPGQGLQFLFEYFSETQRNKGNFPGRFSGRQFSNSRSEMNVSTLELGDSALYLCASSLGPTDTQYFGPGTRLTVL.

The CDR3 DNA follows: TGTGCCAGCAGCTCACTACAAGGGGACAGGGGCTACGAGCAGTACTTC. Protein sequence: CASSSLQGDRGYEQYF. V usage is TRBV11-2 and J usage is TRBJ2-7, with TRBD1 identical over 10 bases. This CDR3 has 16 residues. Germline values: CDR1 SGHAT, CDR2 FQNNGV. Germline trimming cut 4 bases from V and 3 bases from J; bases unmatched to any gene: 9.

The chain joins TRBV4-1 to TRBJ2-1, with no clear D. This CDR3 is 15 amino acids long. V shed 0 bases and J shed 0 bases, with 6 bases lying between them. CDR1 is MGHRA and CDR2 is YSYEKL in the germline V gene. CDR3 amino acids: CASSQDMSSYNEQFF. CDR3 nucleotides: TGCGCCAGCAGCCAAGACATGAGCTCCTACAATGAGCAGTTCTTC.

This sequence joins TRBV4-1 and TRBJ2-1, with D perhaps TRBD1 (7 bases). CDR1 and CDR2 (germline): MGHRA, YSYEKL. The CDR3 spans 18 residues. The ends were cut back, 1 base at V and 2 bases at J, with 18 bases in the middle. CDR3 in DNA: TGCGCCAGCAGCCAAGGGATGTCCAGGGGGAGGCCCTACAATGAGCAGTTCTTC. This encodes CASSQGMSRGRPYNEQFF.

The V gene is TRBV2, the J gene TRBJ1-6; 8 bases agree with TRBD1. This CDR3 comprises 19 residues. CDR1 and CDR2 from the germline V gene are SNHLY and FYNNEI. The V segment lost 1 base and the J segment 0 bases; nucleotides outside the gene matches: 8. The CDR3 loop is CASSEGGQGASSYNSPLHF. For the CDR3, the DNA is TGTGCCAGCAGTGAAGGTGGCCAGGGGGCAAGCTCCTATAATTCACCCCTCCACTTT.

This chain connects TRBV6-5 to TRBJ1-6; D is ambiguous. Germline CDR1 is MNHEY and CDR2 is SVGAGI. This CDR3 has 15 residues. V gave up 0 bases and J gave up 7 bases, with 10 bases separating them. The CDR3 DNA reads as TGTGCCAGCAGTTACTCGTCAAAGATAAATTCACCCCTCCACTTT. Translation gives CASSYSSKINSPLHF.

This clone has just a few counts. In DNA, the CDR3 is TGTGCCAGCAGCTCGGGATGGGGGGGGGAGCTGTTTTTT. Its protein is CASSSGWGGELFF. V usage is TRBV11-2 and J usage is TRBJ2-2, with D perhaps matching TRBD1 or TRBD2 (5 bases each). V lost 4 bases, J lost 8 bases, and 11 bases lay in between. Germline values: CDR1 SGHAT, CDR2 FQNNGV. The CDR3 is 13 amino acids.

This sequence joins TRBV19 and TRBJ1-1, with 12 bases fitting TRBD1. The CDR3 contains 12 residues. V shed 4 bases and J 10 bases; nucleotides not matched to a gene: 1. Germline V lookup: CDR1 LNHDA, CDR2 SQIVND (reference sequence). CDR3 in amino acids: CASSRDRGPAFF. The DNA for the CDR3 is TGTGCCAGTAGTAGGGACAGGGGGCCAGCTTTCTTT.

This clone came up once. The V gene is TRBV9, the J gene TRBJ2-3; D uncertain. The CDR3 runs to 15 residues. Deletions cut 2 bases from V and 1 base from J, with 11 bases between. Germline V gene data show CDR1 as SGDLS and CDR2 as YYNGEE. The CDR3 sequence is CASSVGLTRTDTQYF. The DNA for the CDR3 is TGTGCCAGCAGCGTGGGCTTAACTCGCACAGATACGCAGTATTTT.

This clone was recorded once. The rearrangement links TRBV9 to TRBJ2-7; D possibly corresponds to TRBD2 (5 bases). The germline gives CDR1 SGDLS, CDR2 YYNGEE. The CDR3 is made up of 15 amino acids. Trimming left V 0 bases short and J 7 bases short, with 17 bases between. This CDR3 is CASSVGSGISGEQYF. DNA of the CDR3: TGTGCCAGCAGCGTAGGATCCGGGATATCGGGAGAGCAGTACTTC. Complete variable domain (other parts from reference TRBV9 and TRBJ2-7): DSGVTQTPKHLITATGQRVTLRCSPRSGDLSVYWYQQSLDQGLQFLIQYYNGEERAKGNILERFSAQQFPDLHSELNLSSLELGDSALYFCASSVGSGISGEQYFGPGTRLTVT.

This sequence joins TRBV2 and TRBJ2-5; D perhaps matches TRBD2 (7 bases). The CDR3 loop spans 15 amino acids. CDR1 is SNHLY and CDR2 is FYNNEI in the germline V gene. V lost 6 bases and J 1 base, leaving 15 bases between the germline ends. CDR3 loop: CASRTGRGGQETQYF. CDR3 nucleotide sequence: TGTGCCAGCAGGACGGGAAGGGGGGGCCAAGAGACCCAGTACTTC.

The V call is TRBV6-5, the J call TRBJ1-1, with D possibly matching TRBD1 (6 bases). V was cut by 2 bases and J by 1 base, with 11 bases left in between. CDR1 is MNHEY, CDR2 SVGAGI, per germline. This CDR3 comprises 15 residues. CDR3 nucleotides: TGTGCCAGCAGTTACCTGACAGGAAGGAACACTGAAGCTTTCTTT. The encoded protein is CASSYLTGRNTEAFF.

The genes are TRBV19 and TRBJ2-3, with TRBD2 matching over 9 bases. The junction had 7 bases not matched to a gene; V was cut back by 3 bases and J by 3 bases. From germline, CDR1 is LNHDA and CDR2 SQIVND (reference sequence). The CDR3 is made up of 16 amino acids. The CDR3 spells CASSITAGGPTDTQYF. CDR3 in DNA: TGTGCCAGTAGTATTACGGCGGGAGGGCCGACAGATACGCAGTATTTT.

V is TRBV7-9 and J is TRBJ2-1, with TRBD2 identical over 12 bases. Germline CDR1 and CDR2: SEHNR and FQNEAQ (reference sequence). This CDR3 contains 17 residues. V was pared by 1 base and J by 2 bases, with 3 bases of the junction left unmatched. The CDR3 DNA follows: TGTGCCAGCAGCTTAGATCCTAGCGGGGGGGCCTACAATGAGCAGTTCTTC. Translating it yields CASSLDPSGGAYNEQFF.

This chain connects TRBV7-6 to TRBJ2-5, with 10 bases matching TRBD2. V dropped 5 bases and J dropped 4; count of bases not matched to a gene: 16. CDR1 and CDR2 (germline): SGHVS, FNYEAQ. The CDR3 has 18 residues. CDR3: CASSPKKIAGGYGETQYF. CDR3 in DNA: TGTGCCAGCAGCCCTAAGAAGATAGCGGGAGGATACGGAGAGACCCAGTACTTC.